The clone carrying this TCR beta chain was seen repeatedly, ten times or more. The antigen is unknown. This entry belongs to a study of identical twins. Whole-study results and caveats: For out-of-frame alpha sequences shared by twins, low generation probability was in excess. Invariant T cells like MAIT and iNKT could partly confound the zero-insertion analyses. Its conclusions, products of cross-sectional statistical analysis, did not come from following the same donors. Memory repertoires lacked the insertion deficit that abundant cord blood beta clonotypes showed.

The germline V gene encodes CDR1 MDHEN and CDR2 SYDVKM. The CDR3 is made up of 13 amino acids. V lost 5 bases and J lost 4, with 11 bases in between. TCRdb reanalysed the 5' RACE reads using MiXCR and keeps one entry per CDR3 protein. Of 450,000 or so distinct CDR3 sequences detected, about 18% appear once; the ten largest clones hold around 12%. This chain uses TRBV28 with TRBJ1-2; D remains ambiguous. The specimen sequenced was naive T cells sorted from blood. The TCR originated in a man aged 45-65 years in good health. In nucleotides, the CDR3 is TGTGCCAGCAGTCTCCCCGGATTCTATGGCTACACCTTC. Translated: CASSLPGFYGYTF.